The 23 T cell receptor beta chains presented below share a single source sample, sequenced in a study of vaccination and CD4 T cells after COVID-19. With the Oncomine TCR Beta short-read assay, DNA from cultured CD4+ T cells was sequenced. TCRdb passed the PCR reads through MiXCR, listing each CDR3 protein once. The table includes under 20,000 distinct CDR3 sequences, about 56% detected once. These receptors' targets are unknown. Treatment described: approximately 10-day PBMC culture with coronavirus spike peptide pools or control peptides (ViraFEST assay). The input for sequencing was CD4+ T cells from blood, cultured in vitro, taken before SARS-CoV-2 vaccination. These TCRs come from a human donor who had recovered from COVID-19.

This chain links TRBV7-9 with TRBJ2-1; possible D gene TRBD1, 6 bases. This CDR3 has 17 residues. Per germline, CDR1 SEHNR and CDR2 FQNEAQ (reference sequence). The V end lost 1 base, the J end lost 4 bases, and 17 bases lay between the germline ends. CDR3 region: CASSLGSGESLYNEQFF. The CDR3 nucleotides read TGTGCCAGCAGCTTAGGATCAGGGGAATCCCTTTACAATGAGCAGTTCTTC.

The chain joins TRBV11-3 to TRBJ2-3; TRBD1 is a possible D gene (7 bases). CDR3 length equals 16 residues. Trimming cost V 5 bases and J 4 bases, with 19 bases left between them. Per the germline V gene, CDR1 is SGHNT and CDR2 is YENEEA. For the CDR3, the DNA is TGTGCCAGCAGCCCCAGGGGGGCGCCAAGTGCAGATACGCAGTATTTT. This encodes CASSPRGAPSADTQYF.

This clonotype occurred a few times. The junction departs from the called germline gene at one end, perhaps through a read error. The chain combines TRBV25-1 with TRBJ1-3; TRBD1 matches at 10 bases. Germline CDR1 and CDR2: MGHDK and SYGVNS. The CDR3 covers 16 residues. In DNA form, the CDR3 reads TGTGCCAGTAGTGAATCGCGACAGGGGGCAGGAAACACCATATATTTT. This codes for CASSESRQGAGNTIYF.

This clonotype was observed a few times. V gene TRBV20-1 combines with J gene TRBJ1-1, with no clear D. The CDR3 is 12 residues long. Germline-derived CDR1 and CDR2 are DFQATT and SNEGSKA (reference sequence). V was cut by 4 bases and J by 6 bases, with 12 bases left in between. The CDR3 nucleotides read TGCAGTGCTATTGATAGCGTCGCTGAAGCTTTCTTT. This translates into CSAIDSVAEAFF.

This rearrangement joins TRBV9 to TRBJ1-2; D is undetermined. The V and J ends lost 3 bases and 2 bases respectively, with 11 bases between them. The CDR3 contains 14 residues. Germline V CDR1 and CDR2: SGDLS, YYNGEE. The CDR3 coding sequence is TGTGCCAGCAGCGGTAGGACGGGGAACTATGGCTACACCTTC. It yields the protein CASSGRTGNYGYTF.

The chain carries TRBV2 and TRBJ2-7; D unclear. Germline V gives CDR1 SNHLY, CDR2 FYNNEI. The CDR3 contains 12 residues. V was trimmed by 2 bases and J by 2 bases, leaving 4 bases between them. The CDR3 region has the DNA TGTGCCAGCAGTGAACAAGCCTACGAGCAGTACTTC. It translates to CASSEQAYEQYF.

This chain links TRBV29-1 with TRBJ1-5; 8 bases are a match to TRBD1. Germline V gene lookup returns CDR1 SQVTM and CDR2 ANQGSEA. This CDR3 has 13 residues. V was clipped by 6 bases and J by 2 bases; unmatched bases: 3. CDR3 DNA: TGCAGCGTCAGGGGGCAGCGCAATCAGCCCCAGCATTTT. This encodes CSVRGQRNQPQHF.

In DNA, the CDR3 is TGTGCCACCAGCAGGGCCGGGGTCTTGCCCTATGGCTACACCTTC. This codes for CATSRAGVLPYGYTF. The rearrangement links TRBV15 to TRBJ1-2; the D is unclear. CDR1 is LNHNV, CDR2 YYDKDF, per germline (reference sequence). V was shortened by 3 bases and J by 4 bases, with 15 bases between the two germline ends. The CDR3 is made up of 15 amino acids.

As concerns this clonotype: One end of the junction is discordant with germline, which a read error may explain. The chain links TRBV24-1 to TRBJ1-1, with a possible D match to TRBD1 (5 bases). Germline V CDR1 and CDR2: KGHDR, SFDVKD. The CDR3 length is 14 residues. The CDR3, as DNA: TGTGCCACCAGTGGAGGGGTTGGCGGAACTGAGGCTTTCTTT. Protein sequence: CATSGGVGGTEAFF.

The chain couples TRBV6-2 or TRBV6-3 to TRBJ2-3; D possibly corresponds to TRBD1 (6 bases). Trimming left V 6 bases short and J 4 bases short, with 14 bases between. The CDR3 contains 14 residues. CDR1 and CDR2 (germline): MNHEY, SVGEGT. CDR3 sequence: CASSPDRSPDTQYF. In DNA, the CDR3 is TGTGCCAGCAGCCCCGACAGGAGCCCAGATACGCAGTATTTT.

This clonotype occurred a few times. The CDR3 region is CSATLGGATNEKLFF. CDR3 DNA sequence: TGCAGTGCTACCCTGGGAGGCGCAACTAATGAAAAACTGTTTTTT. The gene calls are TRBV20-1 and TRBJ1-4; D gene ambiguous. Per germline, CDR1 DFQATT and CDR2 SNEGSKA (reference sequence). Between the trimmed V and J ends, which lost 4 bases and 0 bases, there was a span of 12 bases. The CDR3 contains 15 residues.

This clonotype was seen only a few times. This rearrangement joins TRBV12-3 or TRBV12-4 to TRBJ1-2; tentative D call: TRBD1 (6 bases). The CDR3 covers 14 residues. V shed 8 bases and J shed 5 bases, with 18 bases lying between them. CDR3 amino acids: CASRQTGSLYGYTF. The DNA for the CDR3 is TGTGCCAGCCGCCAGACAGGATCGCTTTATGGCTACACCTTC.

This rearrangement joins TRBV24-1 to TRBJ1-6; D is possibly TRBD1 (5 bases). CDR3 length: 16 residues. From germline, CDR1 is KGHDR and CDR2 SFDVKD. The V and J ends lost 4 bases and 4 bases respectively, with 13 bases between them. The CDR3 loop reads CATSEFEGRYNSPLHF. The CDR3, as DNA: TGTGCCACCAGTGAATTTGAGGGGAGATATAATTCACCCCTCCACTTT.

In this sample, this clonotype turned up a few times. The chain has TRBV20-1 and TRBJ1-1; unclear D gene. There are 11 residues in the CDR3. The germline V gene has CDR1 DFQATT and CDR2 SNEGSKA (reference sequence). V lost 7 bases and J lost 2, with 8 bases in between. The CDR3 sequence: CSVPINTEAFF. The CDR3 nucleotides are TGCAGTGTTCCCATTAACACTGAAGCTTTCTTT.

This clonotype was detected a few times. This chain links TRBV6-1 with TRBJ1-1, with 7 bases that match TRBD1. There are 14 residues in the CDR3. CDR1 and CDR2 (germline): MNHNS, SASEGT. The V gene end was trimmed by 6 bases and the J gene end by 6 bases; junction bases not matched to a gene: 10. The CDR3 spells CASRMTGKGPEAFF. The CDR3 nucleotides are TGTGCCAGCAGAATGACAGGGAAAGGTCCTGAAGCTTTCTTT.

This rearrangement joins TRBV28 to TRBJ1-5; D is perhaps TRBD1 (5 bases). V gave up 2 bases and J gave up 7 bases, with 24 bases separating them. Germline loops: CDR1 MDHEN, CDR2 SYDVKM. The length of the CDR3 is 18 residues. Here the CDR3 DNA reads TGTGCCAGCAGTTTACGCCCCGGGACGTTGGGGAAGGAACAGCCCCAGCATTTT. Protein product: CASSLRPGTLGKEQPQHF.

This chain connects TRBV10-1 to TRBJ2-7; 9 nucleotides agree with TRBD2. The CDR3 contains 15 residues. Per germline, CDR1 WNHNN and CDR2 SYGVQD (reference sequence). The V segment lost 0 bases and the J segment 5 bases; nucleotides outside the gene matches: 5. DNA of the CDR3: TGCGCCAGCAGTGAGTCTGGACTAGCGCCCCACGAGCAGTACTTC. This translates into CASSESGLAPHEQYF.

This chain uses TRBV12-3 or TRBV12-4 with TRBJ2-5; TRBD1 is a possible D gene (5 bases). The CDR3 has 13 amino acids. The V end was cut by 7 bases, the J end by 5 bases, with 14 bases between. DNA of the CDR3: TGTGCCAGCATCTCCCGTAAGGGGGAGACCCAGTACTTC. This encodes CASISRKGETQYF.

V usage is TRBV25-1 and J usage is TRBJ2-2; TRBD1 matches at 7 bases. Germline lookup yields CDR1 MGHDK and CDR2 SYGVNS. There are 15 residues in the CDR3. J lost 1 base, V lost 7 bases, and 6 bases had no gene match. CDR3 in amino acids: CASKAGTVNTGELFF. DNA of the CDR3: TGTGCCAGCAAAGCCGGGACAGTGAACACCGGGGAGCTGTTTTTT.

This clonotype has more than one count but fewer than ten. This sequence joins TRBV28 and TRBJ1-5; D is undetermined. V lost 1 base to trimming and J lost 7 bases, with 11 bases between them. The CDR3 has 14 amino acids. Germline lookup yields CDR1 MDHEN and CDR2 SYDVKM. In nucleotides, the CDR3 is TGTGCCAGCAGTTTATTGGTGACTAGCCAGCCCCAGCATTTT. Protein: CASSLLVTSQPQHF.

The sample holds a few counts of this clonotype. The gene calls are TRBV5-6 and TRBJ2-5, with D unclear. Between the trimmed V and J ends, which lost 0 bases and 5 bases, there was a span of 11 bases. CDR3 length: 14 amino acids. CDR1 SGHDT and CDR2 YYEEEE come from the germline V gene. DNA of the CDR3: TGTGCCAGCAGCTTGGTGGGCAGGCTGGAGACCCAGTACTTC. Its translation: CASSLVGRLETQYF. The whole variable domain, filled in from reference TRBV5-6 and TRBJ2-5, reads DAGVTQSPTHLIKTRGQQVTLRCSPKSGHDTVSWYQQALGQGPQFIFQYYEEEERQRGNFPDRFSGHQFPNYSSELNVNALLLGDSALYLCASSLVGRLETQYFGPGTRLLVL.

This clonotype was seen more than once but under ten times. The chain links TRBV6-4 to TRBJ1-1, with unresolved D. This CDR3 has 14 residues. Trimming cost V 3 bases and J 1 base, with 9 bases left between them. Germline loops: CDR1 MRHNA, CDR2 SNTAGT. CDR3 in DNA: TGTGCCAGCAGTGAGTCGGACGCGAACACTGAAGCTTTCTTT. As protein: CASSESDANTEAFF.

This sequence joins TRBV27 and TRBJ2-3; TRBD2 agrees at 9 bases. Germline assignment: CDR1 MNHEY and CDR2 SMNVEV (reference sequence). CDR3 size: 15 residues. V was pared by 9 bases and J by 4 bases, with 11 bases of the junction left unmatched. The CDR3 sequence is CASLRREGLSDTQYF. The DNA of the CDR3 is TGTGCCAGTTTACGGCGGGAGGGCCTCTCAGATACGCAGTATTTT.